Here is one TCR beta chain with its context. The antigen remains undetermined. Tagging with unique molecular identifiers was applied to individual cDNA molecules. One entry per CDR3 protein, called by TCRdb with MiXCR from the 5' RACE reads. The data contain about 50,000 distinct CDR3 sequences, approximately 10% of them seen just once; the ten biggest clones take up around 14%. This CDR3 has 14 amino acids. The germline V and J ends were trimmed by 2 bases and 5 bases, with 11 bases remaining between them. The germline gives CDR1 SGHTA, CDR2 FQGNSA. This entry belongs to a study of early T cells in non-severe SARS-CoV-2 infection. Study context: Bulk RNA isolated from unsorted whole blood underwent sequencing; chains were not paired.

Overall study findings and caveats: Comparison of clonotypes with VDJdb favored anti-spike CD8 responses while missing private and CD4 specificities.

This TCR came from an adult who was a healthcare worker with PCR-confirmed SARS-CoV-2 infection or an uninfected control (not recorded which). Input material: whole blood. J is TRBJ2-3 and V is TRBV7-2; tentatively, D is TRBD1 (5 bases). In DNA, the CDR3 is TGTGCCAGCAGCTTACGTGGGGCAGAAGATACGCAGTATTTT. Protein: CASSLRGAEDTQYF.